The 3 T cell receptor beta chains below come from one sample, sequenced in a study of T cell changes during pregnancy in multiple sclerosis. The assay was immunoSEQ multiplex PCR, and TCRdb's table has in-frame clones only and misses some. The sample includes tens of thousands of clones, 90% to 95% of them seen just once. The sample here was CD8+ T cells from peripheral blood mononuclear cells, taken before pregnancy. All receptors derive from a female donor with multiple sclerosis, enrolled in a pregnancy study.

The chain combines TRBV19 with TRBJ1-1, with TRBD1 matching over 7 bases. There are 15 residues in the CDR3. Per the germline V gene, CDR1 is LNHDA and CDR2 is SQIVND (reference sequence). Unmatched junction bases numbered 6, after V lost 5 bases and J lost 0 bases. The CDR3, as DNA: TGTGCCAGTAGTCCTAGGACAGGAATGAACACTGAAGCTTTCTTT. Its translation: CASSPRTGMNTEAFF.

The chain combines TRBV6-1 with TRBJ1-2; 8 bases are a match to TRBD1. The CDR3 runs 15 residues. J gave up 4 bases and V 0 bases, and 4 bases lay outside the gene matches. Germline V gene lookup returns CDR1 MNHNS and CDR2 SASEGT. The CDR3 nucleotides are TGTGCCAGCAGTGAAGCATCCAGGGGGCTCTATGGCTACACCTTC. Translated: CASSEASRGLYGYTF.

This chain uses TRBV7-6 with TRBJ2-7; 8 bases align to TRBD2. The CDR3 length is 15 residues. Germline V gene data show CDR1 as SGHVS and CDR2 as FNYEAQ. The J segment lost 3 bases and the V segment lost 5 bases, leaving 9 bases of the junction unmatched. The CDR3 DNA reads TGTGCCAGCAGCCGGGGACTAGTCGGAAACTACGAGCAGTACTTC. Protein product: CASSRGLVGNYEQYF. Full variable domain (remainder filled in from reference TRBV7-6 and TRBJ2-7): GAGVSQSPRYKVTKRGQDVALRCDPISGHVSLYWYRQALGQGPEFLTYFNYEAQQDKSGLPNDRFSAERPEGSISTLTIQRTEQRDSAMYRCASSRGLVGNYEQYFGPGTRLTVT.